This T cell receptor beta chain came from a study of T cells in localized non-small cell lung cancer. Findings of the study overall: The study sequenced only one region of the tumor. As a result, intratumor heterogeneity could not be excluded and remains possible. Adjacent lung had a median roughly 58 of the 100 largest tumor clones.

Germline assignment: CDR1 LNHDA and CDR2 SQIVND (reference sequence). The germline V and J ends were trimmed by 7 bases and 6 bases, with 12 bases remaining between them. The CDR3 runs to 12 residues. Sequencing was performed with immunoSEQ multiplex PCR; in TCRdb, only in-frame clones are kept and a portion is missing. The repertoire holds tens of thousands of clones, with around 87% as singletons. This clone was detected a few times. Its target is unknown. The sequence was obtained from a man aged 35 to 69 with stage II lung adenocarcinoma. Source: PBMCs, taken before any cancer treatment. J is TRBJ1-2 and V is TRBV19; D is uncertain. The CDR3 bases are TGTGCCAGTAAGTCCGGGGTGCATGGCTACACCTTC. It specifies CASKSGVHGYTF.